The 30 T cell receptor beta chains presented below share a single source sample, sequenced in a study of molecular identifiers for immune sequencing clone quantification. TCRdb fed the PCR reads into MiXCR, producing one record per CDR3 protein. The sample shows roughly 630,000 distinct CDR3 sequences, 25% of them seen only once. Sequencing was done on a sample of naive CD8+ T cells from blood, with Jurkat cell RNA spiked in. Sample subset: FACS-sorted CD8+CD4-CCR7+CD45RA+ naive T cells. The receptors shown here come from a human donor in good health. Some libraries in this study had Jurkat cell RNA spiked in.

This clonotype has at least ten counts. The chain employs TRBV25-1 and TRBJ2-7; 10 bases map to TRBD1. V shed 7 bases, J shed 4 bases, and the junction held 4 bases outside the gene matches. The CDR3 consists of 13 residues. The germline CDR1 and CDR2 sequences are MGHDK and SYGVNS. CDR3 coding DNA: TGTGCCAGCACCGGGACAGGGGTTTACGAGCAGTACTTC. Translation gives CASTGTGVYEQYF.

As to this clonotype: A read error is possible here, since a much larger clone lies one base away. Because it lacks the conserved phenylalanine or tryptophan at the end, this CDR3 is likely a read error. The chain is built from TRBV5-3 and TRBJ2-5; 13 positions match TRBD2. TRBV5-3 is given ORF status, its function remaining uncertain. The CDR3 is made up of 16 amino acids. CDR3: CASSFRLAGGSETQYI. CDR3 nucleotides: TGTGCCAGCAGCTTTAGACTAGCGGGGGGCTCGGAGACCCAGTACATC.

This clonotype was found many times. The J gene is TRBJ1-1, the V gene TRBV29-1; D is unclear. CDR1 is SQVTM and CDR2 is ANQGSEA in the germline V gene. Trimming left V 7 bases short and J 2 bases short, with 11 bases between. The CDR3 spans 12 residues. This CDR3 reads CSAQPLNTEAFF. The DNA for the CDR3 is TGCAGCGCACAGCCATTAAACACTGAAGCTTTCTTT.

This clonotype was observed many times. This sequence joins TRBV20-1 and TRBJ2-5; D is unclear. The V end lost 1 base, the J end lost 4 bases, and 16 bases lay between the germline ends. CDR3 length: 15 amino acids. In germline, CDR1 is DFQATT, CDR2 SNEGSKA (reference sequence). Written as DNA, the CDR3 is TGCAGTGCTAGAGCTCACTGGGAAAATTTAGAGACCCAGTACTTC. Translation: CSARAHWENLETQYF.

Notes on this clonotype: A read error may be the cause here, since a much bigger clone is one base away. The chain uses TRBV30 and TRBJ2-3; D uncertain. CDR3 size: 14 residues. CDR1 is GTSNPN and CDR2 is SVGIG in the germline V gene (reference sequence). V was shortened by 2 bases and J by 2 bases, with 11 bases between the two germline ends. The CDR3 sequence: CAWSRGSHTDTQYF. In DNA form, the CDR3 reads TGTGCCTGGAGTCGAGGATCACACACAGATACGCAGTATTTT.

This clonotype has only a few counts. The J gene is TRBJ2-7, the V gene TRBV21-1. TRBV21-1 is a recognized pseudogene. The CDR3 is made up of 13 amino acids. The CDR3 nucleotides are TGTGCCCACCAGGCAGCATACCGCTACGAGCAGTACTTC. Amino acids: CAHQAAYRYEQYF.

The chain couples TRBV6-2 or TRBV6-3 to TRBJ2-3; TRBD2 matches 12 bases. V shed 2 bases and J 2 bases; nucleotides not matched to a gene: 2. Germline V gene sequence: CDR1 MNHEY, CDR2 SVGEGT. The CDR3 consists of 16 residues. The CDR3 spells CASSYGLAGSTDTQYF. As DNA, the CDR3 is TGTGCCAGCAGTTACGGACTAGCGGGGTCCACAGATACGCAGTATTTT.

The genes are TRBV10-3 and TRBJ2-7, with 7 positions matching TRBD2. CDR1 ENHRY and CDR2 SYGVKD come from the germline V gene. CDR3 size: 14 residues. The ends lost 3 bases at V and 0 bases at J; junction bases unmatched: 2. CDR3 DNA sequence: TGTGCCATCAGTGATCTAGCGGTCTCCTACGAGCAGTACTTC. Translation: CAISDLAVSYEQYF.

As to this clonotype: A single base separates this from a much larger clone, so it may be a read error. The chain combines TRBV6-6 with TRBJ1-5; no firm D call. This CDR3 contains 17 residues. Germline V gene lookup returns CDR1 MNHNY and CDR2 SVGAGI (reference sequence). CDR3 amino acids: CASSYLSAGSSNQPPHF. DNA for the CDR3: TGTGCCAGCAGTTACCTAAGCGCCGGATCTAGCAATCAGCCCCCGCATTTT.

This chain connects TRBV19 to TRBJ2-7, with 12 nucleotides matching TRBD2. The CDR3 has 15 residues. Germline V gene lookup returns CDR1 LNHDA and CDR2 SQIVND (reference sequence). The J segment lost 1 base and the V segment lost 4 bases, leaving 2 bases of the junction unmatched. The DNA of the CDR3 is TGTGCCAGTAGTACTCTAGCGGGAGGGTCCTACGAGCAGTACTTC. The encoded protein is CASSTLAGGSYEQYF.

This clonotype was seen once. Because the CDR3 is missing its conserved closing phenylalanine or tryptophan, this is likely a read error. The chain employs TRBV28 and TRBJ1-4, with a possible D match to TRBD1 (6 bases). CDR3 length: 14 amino acids. Germline CDR1 is MDHEN and CDR2 is SYDVKM. Trimming shortened V by 3 bases and J by 7 bases, and 12 bases separated the two germline ends. The CDR3 spells CASSFGGLVEKLFL. CDR3 DNA sequence: TGTGCCAGCAGTTTTGGGGGCCTAGTTGAAAAACTGTTTCTT.

This clonotype appeared a few times. The chain recombines TRBV4-2 with TRBJ1-1; D is undetermined. V was pared by 1 base and J by 1 base, with 16 bases between. Germline loops: CDR1 LGHNA, CDR2 YNFKEQ. This CDR3 has 17 amino acids. This CDR3 reads CASSQGAVGTWNTEAFF. The DNA for the CDR3 is TGTGCCAGCAGCCAAGGGGCTGTAGGTACATGGAACACTGAAGCTTTCTTT.

On this clonotype itself: This clone may be a read error of a much larger clone one base away. This rearrangement joins TRBV6-5 to TRBJ2-1; TRBD1 matches at 8 bases. This CDR3 spans 14 amino acids. Per the germline V gene, CDR1 is MNHEY and CDR2 is SVGAGI. V gave up 8 bases and J gave up 9 bases; unmatched junction bases: 12. The CDR3 sequence is CASGGDRRLREQFF. CDR3 DNA: TGTGCCAGCGGCGGGGACAGGAGGCTTCGTGAGCAGTTCTTC.

This clonotype was counted between two and nine times. The CDR3 does not close with the conserved phenylalanine or tryptophan, likely indicating a read error. Here the CDR3 reads CASSLNTEAFL. The CDR3 nucleotides are TGTGCCAGCAGTCTTAACACTGAAGCTTTCTTA. V gene TRBV7-2 combines with J gene TRBJ1-1; D gene uncertain. V gave up 6 bases and J gave up 2 bases, with 4 bases separating them. CDR3 size: 11 residues. Germline CDR1 reads SGHTA; CDR2 reads FQGNSA.

This chain connects TRBV4-1 to TRBJ2-5; 10 positions match TRBD1. Trimming at V came to 1 base and at J to 5 bases, leaving 7 bases not matched to a gene. The CDR3 has 16 amino acids. The germline V gene encodes CDR1 MGHRA and CDR2 YSYEKL. The CDR3 sequence is CASSQVPGQGLETQYF. The CDR3 bases are TGCGCCAGCAGCCAAGTCCCGGGACAGGGGTTGGAGACCCAGTACTTC.

This clonotype occurred many times. The genes are TRBV6-2 or TRBV6-3 and TRBJ2-4; 8 positions match TRBD1. This CDR3 is 16 amino acids long. Germline CDR1 and CDR2: MNHEY and SVGEGT. V was pared by 2 bases and J by 10 bases, with 13 bases of the junction left unmatched. In DNA, the CDR3 is TGTGCCAGCAGTTACCCCGAGCCCGGGACAGGCCTTATTCAGTACTTC. This translates into CASSYPEPGTGLIQYF.

Worth noting for this clonotype: A clone one base away is much larger, so this may be a read error. No conserved phenylalanine or tryptophan ends this CDR3, so it is likely a read error. V gene TRBV7-2 combines with J gene TRBJ2-1; TRBD2 agrees at 9 bases. V shed 7 bases and J 0 bases; nucleotides not matched to a gene: 7. Germline V gene sequence: CDR1 SGHTA, CDR2 FQGNSA. This CDR3 is built from 16 residues. The CDR3 loop is CASIETAGGSYNEQFY. The CDR3 DNA reads as TGTGCCAGCATCGAAACAGCGGGGGGCTCCTACAATGAGCAGTTCTAC.

This rearrangement joins TRBV4-3 to TRBJ1-1; unclear D gene. Trimming left V 0 bases short and J 1 base short, with 15 bases between. Germline CDR1 reads LGHNA; CDR2 reads YSLEER. CDR3 length equals 17 residues. CDR3 amino acids: CASSQDVGPVGNTEAFF. CDR3 coding DNA: TGCGCCAGCAGCCAAGATGTAGGGCCTGTTGGGAACACTGAAGCTTTCTTT.

As for this clonotype: This could be a read error, since a much larger clone is one nucleotide away. The gene calls are TRBV2 and TRBJ2-5; TRBD2 matches at 11 bases. CDR3 length: 16 residues. V gave up 6 bases and J gave up 1 base; unmatched junction bases: 7. CDR1 SNHLY and CDR2 FYNNEI come from the germline V gene. This CDR3 reads CASRWGLAAIQETQYF. CDR3 nucleotide sequence: TGTGCCAGCAGGTGGGGACTAGCGGCGATCCAAGAGACCCAGTACTTC. Variable domain in full (rest from reference TRBV2 and TRBJ2-5): EPEVTQTPSHQVTQMGQEVILRCVPISNHLYFYWYRQILGQKVEFLVSFYNNEISEKSEIFDDQFSVERPDGSNFTLKIRSTKLEDSAMYFCASRWGLAAIQETQYFGPGTRLLVL.

About this clonotype itself: This may stem from a read error, because a much larger clone lies one nucleotide away. This chain joins TRBV12-3 or TRBV12-4 and TRBJ2-3; D is undetermined. The CDR3 consists of 14 residues. CDR3: CASGFGHTTDTQYF. The CDR3 DNA sequence: TGTGCCAGCGGTTTTGGGCATACCACAGATACGCAGTATTTT.

The V gene is TRBV20-1, the J gene TRBJ2-4; D gene uncertain. This CDR3 comprises 15 residues. The germline V gene encodes CDR1 DFQATT and CDR2 SNEGSKA (reference sequence). Trimming removed 3 bases at V and 7 bases at J, with 19 bases between. In DNA form, the CDR3 reads TGCAGTGCTAGGAGCCAGACGCTTCATCAGAACATTCAGTACTTC. Its protein is CSARSQTLHQNIQYF.

As to this clonotype: The junction differs from germline at one of its ends, possibly a read error. The V call is TRBV9, the J call TRBJ2-5; D is perhaps TRBD1 (5 bases). The CDR3 has 14 amino acids. Germline-derived CDR1 and CDR2 are SGDLS and YYNGEE. This CDR3 reads CASSDGQNQEPQYF. For the CDR3, the DNA is TGTGCCAGCAGCGACGGACAAAATCAAGAGCCCCAGTACTTC.

This clonotype was seen at least ten times. The genes are TRBV2 and TRBJ2-3; 9 positions match TRBD2. Germline assignment: CDR1 SNHLY and CDR2 FYNNEI. V was pared by 8 bases and J by 1 base, with 19 bases of the junction left unmatched. There are 19 residues in the CDR3. CDR3 coding DNA: TGTGCCAGCTATCCGGGACTAGCCGCAACTGCTTGGGGCACAGATACGCAGTATTTT. Translated, it gives CASYPGLAATAWGTDTQYF. The complete variable domain, with remaining parts taken from reference TRBV2 and TRBJ2-3, reads EPEVTQTPSHQVTQMGQEVILRCVPISNHLYFYWYRQILGQKVEFLVSFYNNEISEKSEIFDDQFSVERPDGSNFTLKIRSTKLEDSAMYFCASYPGLAATAWGTDTQYFGPGTRLTVL.

This clonotype was recorded at least ten times. The chain links TRBV2 to TRBJ1-6, with a weak D call TRBD1 (5 bases). The ends were cut back, 2 bases at V and 7 bases at J, with 15 bases in the middle. The CDR3 contains 16 residues. From germline, CDR1 is SNHLY and CDR2 FYNNEI. The CDR3 nucleotides are TGTGCCAGCAGTGAATATAAGACAGCTTCCAATTCACCCCTCCACTTT. Protein: CASSEYKTASNSPLHF. The variable domain in full, completed from reference TRBV2 and TRBJ1-6, reads EPEVTQTPSHQVTQMGQEVILRCVPISNHLYFYWYRQILGQKVEFLVSFYNNEISEKSEIFDDQFSVERPDGSNFTLKIRSTKLEDSAMYFCASSEYKTASNSPLHFGNGTRLTVT.

The CDR3 loop is CASTPGTGTYEQYF. For the CDR3, the DNA is TGTGCCAGTACCCCCGGGACAGGGACCTACGAGCAGTACTTC. V gene TRBV19 combines with J gene TRBJ2-7, with 9 bases aligning to TRBD1. The CDR3 is 14 amino acids. The germline CDR1 and CDR2 sequences are LNHDA and SQIVND (reference sequence). V was pared by 7 bases and J by 2 bases, with 6 bases of the junction left unmatched.

This clonotype has a count of ten or more. The V and J genes are TRBV9 and TRBJ2-5, with D hard to call. CDR3 length equals 14 residues. Germline V gives CDR1 SGDLS, CDR2 YYNGEE. V gave up 0 bases and J gave up 2 bases, with 8 bases separating them. DNA of the CDR3: TGTGCCAGCAGCGTAGGTCAATCACAAGAGACCCAGTACTTC. This translates into CASSVGQSQETQYF. Drawing the rest from reference TRBV9 and TRBJ2-5, the complete variable domain is DSGVTQTPKHLITATGQRVTLRCSPRSGDLSVYWYQQSLDQGLQFLIQYYNGEERAKGNILERFSAQQFPDLHSELNLSSLELGDSALYFCASSVGQSQETQYFGPGTRLLVL.

This clonotype was recorded many times. V gene TRBV4-3 combines with J gene TRBJ2-4, with D perhaps TRBD2 (5 bases). Germline V gene data show CDR1 as LGHNA and CDR2 as YSLEER. Trimming shortened V by 0 bases and J by 6 bases, and 12 bases separated the two germline ends. CDR3 size: 15 residues. The CDR3 is CASSQDSTGINIQYF. The CDR3 DNA reads as TGCGCCAGCAGCCAAGATAGTACGGGAATAAACATTCAGTACTTC.

This chain connects TRBV27 to TRBJ1-5; D is ambiguous. The CDR3 is 14 residues long. V lost 5 bases and J lost 6, with 14 bases in between. Germline CDR1 reads MNHEY; CDR2 reads SMNVEV (reference sequence). The CDR3 nucleotides read TGTGCCAGCAGTCCAGGACTGCCCCGTCAGCCCCAGCATTTT. Translated, it gives CASSPGLPRQPQHF.

This clonotype was seen repeatedly, ten times or more. The chain joins TRBV2 to TRBJ1-1; 8 bases map to TRBD1. Germline CDR1 and CDR2: SNHLY and FYNNEI. Trimming at V came to 7 bases and at J to 5 bases, leaving 9 bases not matched to a gene. The CDR3 is 14 amino acids. The CDR3 region has the DNA TGTGCCAGCATAACCAGGGGGCCGGAGACTGAAGCTTTCTTT. Protein: CASITRGPETEAFF.

This sequence joins TRBV19 and TRBJ1-1; D ambiguous. The CDR3 runs to 14 residues. The V and J ends lost 2 bases and 0 bases respectively, with 7 bases between them. CDR1 and CDR2 (germline): LNHDA, SQIVND (reference sequence). The CDR3 loop reads CASSITVLNTEAFF. The CDR3 nucleotides are TGTGCCAGTAGTATAACAGTGTTGAACACTGAAGCTTTCTTT.